This T cell receptor beta chain was documented in a study of OX40 agonist ivuxolimab in advanced cancers. The wider study: Partial responses occurred in Three dose-escalation patients, one with hepatocellular carcinoma and two with cutaneous melanoma. Study findings and constraints: Among the least clonally expanded were partial responders at 0.1-3.0 mg/kg. Expanded clones were, on average, more numerous in CD8+ T cells than in CD4+.

The method was immunoSEQ multiplex PCR; TCRdb's version includes in-frame clones alone and lacks a portion of them. The profile shows 46,000 or so clones, approximately 80% of them singletons. As concerns this clone: Antigen specificity is unknown.

This CDR3 comprises 16 residues. Deletions cut 1 base from V and 2 bases from J, with 13 bases between. The germline V gene has CDR1 LNHNV and CDR2 YYDKDF (reference sequence). This material consisted of CD4+ or CD8+ T cells sorted from blood, taken in a trial of the OX40 agonist ivuxolimab. The receptor was isolated from an adult with an advanced solid tumor such as melanoma, head and neck, liver or kidney cancer. The chain recombines TRBV15 with TRBJ2-3; D may be TRBD1 (7 bases). CDR3 DNA: TGTGCCACCAGCAGAGGACAGGGAGGTAACACAGATACGCAGTATTTT. Protein: CATSRGQGGNTDTQYF. The whole variable domain, filled in from reference TRBV15 and TRBJ2-3, reads DAMVIQNPRYQVTQFGKPVTLSCSQTLNHNVMYWYQQKSSQAPKLLFHYYDKDFNNEADTPDNFQSRRPNTSFCFLDIRSPGLGDTAMYLCATSRGQGGNTDTQYFGPGTRLTVL.